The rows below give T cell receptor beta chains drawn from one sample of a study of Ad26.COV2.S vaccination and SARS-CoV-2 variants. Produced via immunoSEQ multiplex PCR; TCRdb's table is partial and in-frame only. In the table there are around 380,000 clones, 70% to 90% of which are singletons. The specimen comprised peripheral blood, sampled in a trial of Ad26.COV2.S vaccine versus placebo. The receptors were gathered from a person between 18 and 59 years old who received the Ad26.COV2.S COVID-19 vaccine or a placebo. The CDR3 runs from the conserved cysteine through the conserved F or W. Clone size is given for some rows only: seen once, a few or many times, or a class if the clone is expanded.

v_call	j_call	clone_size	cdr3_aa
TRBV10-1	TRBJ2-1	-	CASSEFTGPAEQFF
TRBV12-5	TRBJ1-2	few	CASGLVAGTAYGYTF
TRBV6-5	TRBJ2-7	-	CASTSGTKALKQYF
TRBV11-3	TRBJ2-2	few	CASSVDSTELFF
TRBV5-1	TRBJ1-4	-	CASSLAGNPNEKLFF
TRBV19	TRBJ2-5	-	CASSIALAGGPETQYF
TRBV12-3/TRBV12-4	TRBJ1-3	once	CASGRLSGNTIYF
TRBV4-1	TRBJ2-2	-	CASSQFSIDTGELFF
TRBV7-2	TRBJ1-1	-	CASSLVGAFF
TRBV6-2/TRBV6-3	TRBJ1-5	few	CASSQRQGFNQPQHF
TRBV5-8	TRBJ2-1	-	CASSLWAGSLGDEQFF
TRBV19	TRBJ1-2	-	CASRTENYGYTF
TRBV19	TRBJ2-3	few	CASTIAGATDTQYF
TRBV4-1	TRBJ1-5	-	CASSQVAKAQPQHF
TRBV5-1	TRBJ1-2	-	CASSLGQLSSYGYTF
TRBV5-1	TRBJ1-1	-	CASSSHNTEAFF
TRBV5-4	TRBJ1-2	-	CASSRTGDYGYTF
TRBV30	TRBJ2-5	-	CAWSLTRAETQYF
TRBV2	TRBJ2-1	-	CASSLNRGPYNEQFF
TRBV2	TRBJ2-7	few	CASRQDHFSDEQYF
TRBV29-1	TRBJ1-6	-	CSVAPEGLDSPLHF
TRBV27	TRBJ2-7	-	CASSFSSGGPTYEQYF
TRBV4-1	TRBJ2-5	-	CASSHPGQRKQETQYF
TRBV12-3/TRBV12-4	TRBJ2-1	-	CASSFADEQFF
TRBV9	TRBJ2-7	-	CASSVAPGSNYEQYF
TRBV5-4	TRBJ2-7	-	CASSPAGQGIRYEQYF
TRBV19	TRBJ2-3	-	CASRLAGQTDTQYF
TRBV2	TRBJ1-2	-	CASSEAWLRGYIYGYTF
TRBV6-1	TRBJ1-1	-	CASSDRGDTEAFF
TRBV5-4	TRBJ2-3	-	CASSLDRGSTDTQYF
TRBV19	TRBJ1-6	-	CASSSKVNSLLHF
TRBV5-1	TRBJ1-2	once	CASSPRTTNYGYTF
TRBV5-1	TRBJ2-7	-	CASSLPGDYEQYF
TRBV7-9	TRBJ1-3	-	CASSLVPGAGGNTIYF
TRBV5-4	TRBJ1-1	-	CASSRGTEAFF
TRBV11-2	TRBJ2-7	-	CASSSLRPLRASGRYEQYF
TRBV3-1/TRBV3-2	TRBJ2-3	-	CASSHPSGETDTQYF
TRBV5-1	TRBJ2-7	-	CASSLAGPREQYF
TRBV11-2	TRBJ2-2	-	CASSLSRPNTGELFF
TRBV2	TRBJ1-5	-	CASSGQENQPQHF
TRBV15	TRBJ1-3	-	CATSRGTESGNTIYF
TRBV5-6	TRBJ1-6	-	CASSIRTGVNSPLHF
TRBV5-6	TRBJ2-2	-	CASSVRDRGIKRSGELFF
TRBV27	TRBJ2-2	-	CASSLWGGTTTGELFF
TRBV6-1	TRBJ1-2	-	CASSEAREYGYTF
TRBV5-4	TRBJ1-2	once	CASSKTGLNGYTF
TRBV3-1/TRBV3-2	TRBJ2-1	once	CASSQSLAGGPSYEQFF
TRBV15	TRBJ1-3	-	CATSRDLADSGNTIYF
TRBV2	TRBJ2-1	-	CATGGEQFF
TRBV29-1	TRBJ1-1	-	CSVGTPGNTEAFF
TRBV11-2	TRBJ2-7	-	CASSLSGTAYEQYF
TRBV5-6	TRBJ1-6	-	CASSSGGNSVYNSPLHF